Given below is one TCR beta chain in context. Its antigen is unidentified. Germline V gene lookup returns CDR1 MDHEN and CDR2 SYDVKM. This CDR3 contains 11 residues. The germline V and J ends were trimmed by 6 bases and 14 bases, with 14 bases remaining between them. Unique molecular identifiers were added to individual cDNA molecules. Each CDR3 protein is one row after TCRdb ran MiXCR on the 5' RACE reads. The sample records 70,000 to 95,000 distinct CDR3 sequences, 7.5% to 10% being singletons. The data were obtained in a study of early T cells in non-severe SARS-CoV-2 infection. Study-level results: VDJdb-based matching was biased toward anti-spike CD8 responses and missed private and CD4 specificities.

Sequenced sample: whole blood. The receptor's source is an adult who was a healthcare worker with PCR-confirmed SARS-CoV-2 infection or an uninfected control (not recorded which). The chain has TRBV28 and TRBJ2-1; possible D gene TRBD2, 5 bases. This chain's CDR3 is CASSPGIQKFF. CDR3 bases: TGTGCCAGCAGCCCGGGAATCCAAAAGTTCTTC.